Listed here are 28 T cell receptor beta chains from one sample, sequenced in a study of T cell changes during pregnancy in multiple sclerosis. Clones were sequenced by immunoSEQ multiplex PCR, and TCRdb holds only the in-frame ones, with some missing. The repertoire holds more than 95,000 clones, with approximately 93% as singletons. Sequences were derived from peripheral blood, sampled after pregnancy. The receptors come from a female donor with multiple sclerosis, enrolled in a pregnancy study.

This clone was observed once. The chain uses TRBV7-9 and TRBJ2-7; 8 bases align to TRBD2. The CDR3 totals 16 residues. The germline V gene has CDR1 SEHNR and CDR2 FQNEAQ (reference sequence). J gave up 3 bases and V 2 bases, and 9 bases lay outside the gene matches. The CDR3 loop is CASSLFRGGLLYEQYF. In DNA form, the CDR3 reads TGTGCCAGCAGCTTATTCCGGGGGGGACTCCTCTACGAGCAGTACTTC.

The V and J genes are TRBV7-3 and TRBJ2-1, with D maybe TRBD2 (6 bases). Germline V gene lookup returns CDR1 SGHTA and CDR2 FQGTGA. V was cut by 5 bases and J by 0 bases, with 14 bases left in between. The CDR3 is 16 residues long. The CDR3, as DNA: TGTGCCAGCAGCCCATCCGGGACTCCCTCCTACAATGAGCAGTTCTTC. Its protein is CASSPSGTPSYNEQFF.

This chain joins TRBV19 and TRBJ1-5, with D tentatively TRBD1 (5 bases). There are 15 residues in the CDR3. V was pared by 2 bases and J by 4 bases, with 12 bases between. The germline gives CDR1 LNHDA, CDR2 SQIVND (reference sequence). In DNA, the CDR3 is TGTGCCAGTAGTATAAAGGCAGGGTCAAATCAGCCCCAGCATTTT. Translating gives CASSIKAGSNQPQHF.

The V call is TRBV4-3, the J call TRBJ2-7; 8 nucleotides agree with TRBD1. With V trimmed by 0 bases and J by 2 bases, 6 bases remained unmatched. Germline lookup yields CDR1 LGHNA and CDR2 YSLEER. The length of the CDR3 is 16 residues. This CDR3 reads CASSQDSTGEPYEQYF. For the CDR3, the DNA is TGCGCCAGCAGCCAAGATTCGACAGGGGAGCCCTACGAGCAGTACTTC.

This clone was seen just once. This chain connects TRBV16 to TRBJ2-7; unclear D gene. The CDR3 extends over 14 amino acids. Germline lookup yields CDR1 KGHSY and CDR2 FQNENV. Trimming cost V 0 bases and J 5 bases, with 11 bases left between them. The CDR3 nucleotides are TGTGCCAGCAGCCAATCGGTACTCCTAGACGAGCAGTACTTC. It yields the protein CASSQSVLLDEQYF.

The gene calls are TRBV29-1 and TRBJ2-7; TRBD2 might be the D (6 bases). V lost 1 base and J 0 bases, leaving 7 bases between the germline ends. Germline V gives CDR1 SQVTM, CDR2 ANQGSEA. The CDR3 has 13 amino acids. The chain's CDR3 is CSVEGGDSYEQYF. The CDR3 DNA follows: TGCAGCGTTGAAGGGGGGGACTCCTACGAGCAGTACTTC.

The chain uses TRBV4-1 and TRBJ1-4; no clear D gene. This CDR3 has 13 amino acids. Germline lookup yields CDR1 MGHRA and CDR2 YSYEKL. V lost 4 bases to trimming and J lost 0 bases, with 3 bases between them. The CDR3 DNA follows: TGCGCCAGCAGCCTCGCAACTAATGAAAAACTGTTTTTT. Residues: CASSLATNEKLFF.

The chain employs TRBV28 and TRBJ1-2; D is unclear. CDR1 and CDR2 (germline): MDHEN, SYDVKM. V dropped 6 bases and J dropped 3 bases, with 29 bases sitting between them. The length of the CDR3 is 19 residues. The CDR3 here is CASSPAGRAVPRNYYGYTF. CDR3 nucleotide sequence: TGTGCCAGCAGCCCCGCGGGGAGGGCGGTCCCTAGGAACTACTATGGCTACACCTTC.

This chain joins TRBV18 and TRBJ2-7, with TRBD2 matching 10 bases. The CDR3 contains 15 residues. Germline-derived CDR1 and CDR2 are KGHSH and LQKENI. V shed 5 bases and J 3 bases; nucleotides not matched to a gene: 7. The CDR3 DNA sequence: TGTGCCAGCTCATCCGGACTAGCGGAAAACTACGAGCAGTACTTC. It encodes CASSSGLAENYEQYF. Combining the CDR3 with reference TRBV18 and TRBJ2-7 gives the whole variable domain NAGVMQNPRHLVRRRGQEARLRCSPMKGHSHVYWYRQLPEEGLKFMVYLQKENIIDESGMPKERFSAEFPKEGPSILRIQQVVRGDSAAYFCASSSGLAENYEQYFGPGTRLTVT.

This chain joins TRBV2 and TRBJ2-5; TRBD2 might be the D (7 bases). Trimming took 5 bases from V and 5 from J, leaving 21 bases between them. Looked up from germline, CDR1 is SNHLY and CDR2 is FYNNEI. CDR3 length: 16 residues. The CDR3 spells CASSSPLGGARETQYF. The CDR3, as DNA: TGTGCCAGCAGTTCCCCCTTGGGGGGGGCACGCGAGACCCAGTACTTC.

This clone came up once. CDR3 in amino acids: CASSPPGVSYEQYF. The CDR3 nucleotides are TGTGCCAGCAGCCCCCCGGGGGTCTCCTACGAGCAGTACTTC. The rearrangement uses TRBV28 and TRBJ2-7, with D possibly TRBD2 on 6 matching bases. Trimming took off 6 bases at V and 0 bases at J, with 12 bases between the two ends. Germline assignment: CDR1 MDHEN and CDR2 SYDVKM. This CDR3 has 14 residues.

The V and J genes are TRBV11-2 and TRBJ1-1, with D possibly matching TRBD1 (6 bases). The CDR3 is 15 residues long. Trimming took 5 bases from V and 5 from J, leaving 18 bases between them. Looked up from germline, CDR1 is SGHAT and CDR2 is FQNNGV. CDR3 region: CASSPPRGPGTEAFF. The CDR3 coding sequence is TGTGCCAGCAGCCCTCCCAGGGGTCCGGGTACTGAAGCTTTCTTT.

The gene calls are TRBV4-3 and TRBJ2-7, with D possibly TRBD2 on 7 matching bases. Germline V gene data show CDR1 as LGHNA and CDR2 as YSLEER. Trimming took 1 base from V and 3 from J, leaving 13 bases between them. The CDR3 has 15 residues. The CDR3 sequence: CASSQGSGTYYEQYF. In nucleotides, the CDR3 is TGCGCCAGCAGCCAAGGGAGCGGGACATACTACGAGCAGTACTTC.

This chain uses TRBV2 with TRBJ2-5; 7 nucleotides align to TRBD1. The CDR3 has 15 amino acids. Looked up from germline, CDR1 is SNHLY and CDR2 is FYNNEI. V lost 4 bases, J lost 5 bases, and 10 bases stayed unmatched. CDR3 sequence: CASSATGLVAETQYF. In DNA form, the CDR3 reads TGTGCCAGCAGTGCGACAGGGTTGGTGGCGGAGACCCAGTACTTC.

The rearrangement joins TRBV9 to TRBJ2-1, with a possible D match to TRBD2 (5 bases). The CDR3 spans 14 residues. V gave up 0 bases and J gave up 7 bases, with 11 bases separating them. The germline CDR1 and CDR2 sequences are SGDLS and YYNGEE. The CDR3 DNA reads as TGTGCCAGCAGCGTAGCGGGATCGGGAAATGAGCAGTTCTTC. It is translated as CASSVAGSGNEQFF.

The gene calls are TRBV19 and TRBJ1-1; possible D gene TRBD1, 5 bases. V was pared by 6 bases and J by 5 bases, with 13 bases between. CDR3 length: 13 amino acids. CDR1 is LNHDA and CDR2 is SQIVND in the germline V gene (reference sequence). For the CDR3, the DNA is TGTGCCAGTAGCCTCAGGGAAATAACTGAAGCTTTCTTT. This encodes CASSLREITEAFF. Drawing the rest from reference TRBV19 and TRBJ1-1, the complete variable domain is DGGITQSPKYLFRKEGQNVTLSCEQNLNHDAMYWYRQDPGQGLRLIYYSQIVNDFQKGDIAEGYSVSREKKESFPLTVTSAQKNPTAFYLCASSLREITEAFFGQGTRLTVV.

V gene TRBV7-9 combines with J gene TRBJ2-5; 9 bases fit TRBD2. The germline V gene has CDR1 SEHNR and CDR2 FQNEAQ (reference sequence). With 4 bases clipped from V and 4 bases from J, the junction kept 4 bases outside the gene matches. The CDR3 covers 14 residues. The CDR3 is CASSYSSGTETQYF. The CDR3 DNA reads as TGTGCCAGCAGCTACTCTAGCGGGACAGAGACCCAGTACTTC.

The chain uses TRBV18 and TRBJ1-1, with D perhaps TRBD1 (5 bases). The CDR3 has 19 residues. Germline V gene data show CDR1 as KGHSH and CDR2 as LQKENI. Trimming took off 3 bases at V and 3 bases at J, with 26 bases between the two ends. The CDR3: CASSPVLLVAGGGYTEAFF. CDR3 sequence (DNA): TGTGCCAGCTCACCGGTTCTACTTGTAGCGGGCGGGGGTTACACTGAAGCTTTCTTT.

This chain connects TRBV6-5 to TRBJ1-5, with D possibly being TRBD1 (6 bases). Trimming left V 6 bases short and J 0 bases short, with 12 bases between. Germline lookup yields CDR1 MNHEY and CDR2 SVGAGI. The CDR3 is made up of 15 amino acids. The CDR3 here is CASRWTENSNQPQHF. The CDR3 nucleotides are TGTGCCAGCAGGTGGACAGAGAATAGCAATCAGCCCCAGCATTTT.

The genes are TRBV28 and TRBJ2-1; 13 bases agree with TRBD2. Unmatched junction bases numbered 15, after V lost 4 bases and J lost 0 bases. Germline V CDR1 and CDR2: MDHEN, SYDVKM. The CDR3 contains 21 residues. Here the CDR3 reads CASSSTTRGLAGRSSYNEQFF. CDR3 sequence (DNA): TGTGCCAGCAGTTCTACCACGAGGGGACTAGCGGGACGGAGCTCCTACAATGAGCAGTTCTTC.

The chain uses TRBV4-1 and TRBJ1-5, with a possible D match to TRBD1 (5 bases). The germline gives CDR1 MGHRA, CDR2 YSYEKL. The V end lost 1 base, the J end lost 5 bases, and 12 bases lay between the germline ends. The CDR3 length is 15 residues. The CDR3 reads CASSQAPTGDQPQHF. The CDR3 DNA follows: TGCGCCAGCAGCCAAGCCCCGACGGGGGATCAGCCCCAGCATTTT.

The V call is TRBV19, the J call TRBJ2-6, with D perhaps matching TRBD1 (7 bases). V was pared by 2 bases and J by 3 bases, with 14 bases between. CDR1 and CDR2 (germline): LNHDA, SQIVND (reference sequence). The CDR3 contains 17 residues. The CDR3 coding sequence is TGTGCCAGTAGTATATTCCCAGGGGGGAGTGGGGCCAACGTCCTGACTTTC. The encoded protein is CASSIFPGGSGANVLTF.

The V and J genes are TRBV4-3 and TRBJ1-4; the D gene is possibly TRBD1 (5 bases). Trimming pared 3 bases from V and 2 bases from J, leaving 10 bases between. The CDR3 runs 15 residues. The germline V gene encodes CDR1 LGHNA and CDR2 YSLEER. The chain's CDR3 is CASSHAGTTNEKLFF. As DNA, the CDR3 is TGCGCCAGCAGCCACGCGGGGACGACTAATGAAAAACTGTTTTTT.

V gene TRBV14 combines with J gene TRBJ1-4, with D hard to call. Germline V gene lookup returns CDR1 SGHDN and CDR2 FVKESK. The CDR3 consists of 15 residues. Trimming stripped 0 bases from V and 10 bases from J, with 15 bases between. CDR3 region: CASSQDRPPTAKLFF. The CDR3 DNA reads TGTGCCAGCAGCCAAGACAGGCCCCCTACCGCAAAACTGTTTTTT. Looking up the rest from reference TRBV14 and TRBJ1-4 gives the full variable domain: EAGVTQFPSHSVIEKGQTVTLRCDPISGHDNLYWYRRVMGKEIKFLLHFVKESKQDESGMPNNRFLAERTGGTYSTLKVQPAELEDSGVYFCASSQDRPPTAKLFFGSGTQLSVL.

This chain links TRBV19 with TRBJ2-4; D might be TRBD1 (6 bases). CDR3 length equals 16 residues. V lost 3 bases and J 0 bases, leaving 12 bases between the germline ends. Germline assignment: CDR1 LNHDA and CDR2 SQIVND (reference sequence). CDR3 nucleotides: TGTGCCAGTAGTATGGGGCAGGGGATAGCCAAAAACATTCAGTACTTC. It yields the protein CASSMGQGIAKNIQYF.

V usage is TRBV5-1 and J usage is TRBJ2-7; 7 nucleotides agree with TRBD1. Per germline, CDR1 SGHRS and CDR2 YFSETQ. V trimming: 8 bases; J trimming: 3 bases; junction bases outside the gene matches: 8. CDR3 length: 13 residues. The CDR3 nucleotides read TGCGCCAGTCGTCTCGGGACAGACTACGAGCAGTACTTC. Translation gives CASRLGTDYEQYF.

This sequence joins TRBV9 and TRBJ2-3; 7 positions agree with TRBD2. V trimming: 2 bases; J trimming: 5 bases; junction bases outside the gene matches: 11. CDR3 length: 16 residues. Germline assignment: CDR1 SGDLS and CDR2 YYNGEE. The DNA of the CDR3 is TGTGCCAGCAGCGTTGGTGTTGGACTAGTGCTAGATACGCAGTATTTT. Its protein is CASSVGVGLVLDTQYF.

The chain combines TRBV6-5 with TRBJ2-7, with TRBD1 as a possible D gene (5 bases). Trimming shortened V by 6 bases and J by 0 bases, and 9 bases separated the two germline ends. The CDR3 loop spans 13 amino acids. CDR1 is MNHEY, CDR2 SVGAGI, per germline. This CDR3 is CASSDSFSYEQYF. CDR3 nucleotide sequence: TGTGCCAGCAGCGACAGTTTCTCCTACGAGCAGTACTTC.